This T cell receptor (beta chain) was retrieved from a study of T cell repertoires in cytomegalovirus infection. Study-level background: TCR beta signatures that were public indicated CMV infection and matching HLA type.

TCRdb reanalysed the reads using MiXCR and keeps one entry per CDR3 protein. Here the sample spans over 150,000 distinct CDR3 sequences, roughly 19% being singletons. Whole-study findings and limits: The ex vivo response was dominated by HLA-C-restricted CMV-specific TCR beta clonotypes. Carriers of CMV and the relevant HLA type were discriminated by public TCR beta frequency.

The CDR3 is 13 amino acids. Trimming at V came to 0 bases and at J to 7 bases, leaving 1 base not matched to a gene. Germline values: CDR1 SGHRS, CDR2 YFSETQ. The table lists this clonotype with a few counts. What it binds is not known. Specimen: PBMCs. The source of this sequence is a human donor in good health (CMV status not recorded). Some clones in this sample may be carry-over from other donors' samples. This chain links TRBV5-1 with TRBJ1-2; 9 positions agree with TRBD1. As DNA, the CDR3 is TGCGCCAGCAGCTTGGAGGACAGGGGTGGCTACACCTTC. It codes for CASSLEDRGGYTF.